The 4 T cell receptor beta chains below were found in one sample sequenced in a study of shared clonotypes between healthy human individuals. Generated by immunoSEQ multiplex PCR, the TCRdb table keeps only in-frame clones and is missing some. This sample has a few hundred thousand clones, with around 96% found just once. The sample consisted of memory CD8+ T cells sorted from blood. The sample's subset: CD45RO+ cells pooled with CCR7-negative TemRA cells. Receptor source: a man aged 25-45 years in good health.

V is TRBV6-1 and J is TRBJ1-1; the match to TRBD1 covers 8 bases. Germline CDR1 is MNHNS and CDR2 is SASEGT. J was trimmed by 2 bases and V by 6 bases; bases with no gene match: 5. This CDR3 contains 14 residues. The CDR3 reads CASSPDRGNTEAFF. The CDR3 nucleotides are TGTGCCAGCAGCCCAGACAGGGGTAACACTGAAGCTTTCTTT.

The chain uses TRBV7-9 and TRBJ2-7; TRBD1 matches 7 bases. The germline V gene encodes CDR1 SEHNR and CDR2 FQNEAQ (reference sequence). Trimming at V came to 3 bases and at J to 2 bases, leaving 4 bases not matched to a gene. The CDR3 runs 14 residues. The CDR3 nucleotides are TGTGCCAGCAGCTTGACCGGGACAGCCTACGAGCAGTACTTC. It is translated as CASSLTGTAYEQYF.

The CDR3, as DNA: TGTGCCAGCAGTGAAGCGCGAGGGAGTAATGAAAAACTGTTTTTT. This sequence encodes CASSEARGSNEKLFF. This sequence joins TRBV6-1 and TRBJ1-4, with D uncertain. The length of the CDR3 is 15 residues. Per germline, CDR1 MNHNS and CDR2 SASEGT. Deletions cut 0 bases from V and 4 bases from J, with 9 bases between.

The V gene is TRBV28, the J gene TRBJ2-1, with D perhaps TRBD1 (6 bases). Germline V gene sequence: CDR1 MDHEN, CDR2 SYDVKM. The length of the CDR3 is 16 residues. Trimming cost V 6 bases and J 3 bases, with 18 bases left between them. CDR3 residues: CASSPVRGAYYNEQFF. CDR3 DNA: TGTGCCAGCAGCCCTGTCAGGGGCGCCTACTACAATGAGCAGTTCTTC.